The 29 T cell receptor beta chains below all came from one sample that was sequenced in a study of identical twins. TCRdb re-called the 5' RACE reads with MiXCR, one entry per CDR3 protein. The sample has approximately 1.8 million distinct CDR3 sequences, less than 35% seen once. The sequenced material came from cord blood. These receptors were collected from a newborn girl in good health.

The V call is TRBV25-1, the J call TRBJ2-3, with TRBD1 matching 10 bases. In germline, CDR1 is MGHDK, CDR2 SYGVNS. This CDR3 has 17 amino acids. The V gene end was trimmed by 3 bases and the J gene end by 4 bases; junction bases not matched to a gene: 10. The DNA for the CDR3 is TGTGCCAGCAGTGAGCCGGGACAGGGGATAGGGGCAGATACGCAGTATTTT. Its translation is CASSEPGQGIGADTQYF.

This clonotype has only one observation. This may arise from a read error, as a much more abundant clone is one base away. V and J are TRBV28 and TRBJ2-3; TRBD1 is a possible D gene (5 bases). The CDR3 runs 16 residues. Per the germline V gene, CDR1 is MDHEN and CDR2 is SYDVKM. This CDR3 reads CASSFGRVVSTDAQYF. CDR3 in DNA: TGTGCCAGCAGTTTTGGCAGGGTTGTCTCCACAGATGCGCAGTATTTT. Full variable domain (missing parts from reference TRBV28 and TRBJ2-3): DVKVTQSSRYLVKRTGEKVFLECVQDMDHENMFWYRQDPGLGLRLIYFSYDVKMKEKGDIPEGYSVSREKKERFSLILESASTNQTSMYLCASSFGRVVSTDAQYFGPGTRLTVL.

This chain joins TRBV3-1 and TRBJ2-1, with 7 bases fitting TRBD2. V was pared by 4 bases and J by 2 bases, with 5 bases of the junction left unmatched. The CDR3 sequence is 15 residues long. In germline, CDR1 is LGHDT, CDR2 YNNKEL (reference sequence). CDR3 DNA sequence: TGTGCCAGCAGCCGAAGGACTAGGACCTACAATGAGCAGTTCTTC. Translating gives CASSRRTRTYNEQFF.

A few counts support this clonotype. One junction end does not reproduce the germline sequence, and a read error may be involved. J is TRBJ2-5 and V is TRBV5-1; 7 nucleotides agree with TRBD1. CDR1 is SGHRS and CDR2 is YFSETQ in the germline V gene. This CDR3 spans 15 amino acids. The CDR3 sequence is CARSVLWDSKETQYF. The CDR3 DNA reads TGCGCCCGCAGCGTCCTTTGGGACAGTAAAGAGACCCAGTACTTC.

This clonotype was counted ten times or more. This chain uses TRBV12-3 or TRBV12-4 with TRBJ1-6; the D gene is possibly TRBD1 (5 bases). The CDR3 totals 14 residues. V lost 3 bases, J lost 10 bases, and 13 bases lay in between. The CDR3 loop is CASSLRGRDSPLHF. CDR3 bases: TGTGCCAGCAGTTTGAGGGGCCGAGACTCACCCCTCCACTTT.

Regarding this clonotype: At one end the junction does not follow the germline gene, possibly because of a read error. V usage is TRBV5-1 and J usage is TRBJ1-2, with a tentative D call TRBD1 (5 bases). The germline V gene encodes CDR1 SGHRS and CDR2 YFSETQ. The CDR3 covers 14 residues. In DNA, the CDR3 is TGCGCCAGCAGCTTCGACAAGGGGAACTATAGCTACACCTTC. Protein product: CASSFDKGNYSYTF.

This clonotype was picked up a small number of times. V is TRBV6-1 and J is TRBJ1-2, with D possibly matching TRBD1 (5 bases). The CDR3 is 14 amino acids. Trimming removed 1 base at V and 7 bases at J, with 13 bases between. Germline values: CDR1 MNHNS, CDR2 SASEGT. The CDR3 DNA is TGTGCCAGCAGTGAAGGTAGTAGGGGTGGTGGCTACACCTTC. Encoded protein: CASSEGSRGGGYTF.

At least ten counts were recorded for this clonotype. The chain recombines TRBV10-3 with TRBJ2-1; 11 nucleotides agree with TRBD2. The trim removed 4 bases at V and 7 bases at J, leaving 3 bases unmatched. Germline-derived CDR1 and CDR2 are ENHRY and SYGVKD. The CDR3 is 14 residues long. The CDR3 loop reads CAISVAGGQNEQFF. The CDR3 nucleotides read TGTGCCATCAGTGTAGCGGGAGGGCAAAATGAGCAGTTCTTC.

The sample holds a few counts of this clonotype. This chain uses TRBV19 with TRBJ2-1; 12 bases are a match to TRBD2. Per the germline V gene, CDR1 is LNHDA and CDR2 is SQIVND (reference sequence). The CDR3 loop spans 16 amino acids. The V segment lost 5 bases and the J segment 2 bases; nucleotides outside the gene matches: 4. Here the CDR3 reads CASSVRTSGTYNEQFF. The CDR3 DNA follows: TGTGCCAGTAGTGTCAGGACTAGCGGGACCTACAATGAGCAGTTCTTC.

This clonotype came up a few times. CDR3 nucleotide sequence: TGTGCCAGCAGCTTAGAGGGACTAGCAAGTGAGCAGTTCTTC. This encodes CASSLEGLASEQFF. The chain carries TRBV7-8 and TRBJ2-1; the match to TRBD2 covers 9 bases. Germline V gene lookup returns CDR1 SGHVS and CDR2 FQNEAQ. This CDR3 is built from 14 residues. J lost 9 bases, V lost 1 base, and 4 bases had no gene match.

The J gene is TRBJ2-4, the V gene TRBV7-9, with TRBD2 matching 7 bases. The J call may be wrong; the DNA end is better matched by TRBJ2-5. This CDR3 spans 16 amino acids. The germline V gene has CDR1 SEHNR and CDR2 FQNEAQ (reference sequence). The CDR3 sequence: CASSFSGLRFYETQYF. DNA for the CDR3: TGTGCCAGCAGCTTCTCGGGACTAAGGTTCTACGAGACCCAGTACTTC.

The rearrangement uses TRBV20-1 and TRBJ1-2, with D maybe TRBD1 (5 bases). The CDR3 runs 11 residues. V was cut by 6 bases and J by 6 bases, with 11 bases left in between. Looked up from germline, CDR1 is DFQATT and CDR2 is SNEGSKA (reference sequence). The CDR3 nucleotides read TGCAGTGCCACTTGGGGGAATGGCTACACCTTC. Its translation: CSATWGNGYTF.

The V call is TRBV20-1, the J call TRBJ2-1, with 8 bases lining up with TRBD2. With 5 bases clipped from V and 0 bases from J, the junction kept 6 bases outside the gene matches. Germline V gene lookup returns CDR1 DFQATT and CDR2 SNEGSKA (reference sequence). The CDR3 length is 15 residues. The CDR3 coding sequence is TGCAGTGCTCAAGACAGCGGGGGCTCCTACAATGAGCAGTTCTTC. Its protein product is CSAQDSGGSYNEQFF.

The gene calls are TRBV12-3 or TRBV12-4 and TRBJ1-6; TRBD1 matches 10 bases. V lost 4 bases, J lost 3 bases, and 3 bases stayed unmatched. The CDR3 runs 16 residues. Here the CDR3 reads CASSSWDRGYNSPLHF. The CDR3 region has the DNA TGTGCCAGCAGTTCTTGGGACAGGGGCTATAATTCACCCCTCCACTTT.

The table lists this clonotype with a few counts. At one end, the junction sequence differs from germline, possibly due to a read error. The V call is TRBV5-1, the J call TRBJ2-7; the match to TRBD2 covers 11 bases. The CDR3 sequence is 15 residues long. Germline V gives CDR1 SGHRS, CDR2 YFSETQ. The CDR3 spells CASSPGTSGSYKQYF. Written as DNA, the CDR3 is TGCGCCAGCAGCCCCGGGACTAGCGGCTCCTACAAGCAGTACTTC.

This clonotype was detected a few times. The gene calls are TRBV4-2 and TRBJ1-4; no clear D gene. This CDR3 is built from 14 residues. CDR1 and CDR2 (germline): LGHNA, YNFKEQ. V was trimmed by 0 bases and J by 8 bases, leaving 10 bases between them. CDR3 region: CASSQDLNREKLFF. CDR3 nucleotides: TGTGCCAGCAGCCAAGACTTGAATAGGGAAAAACTGTTTTTT.

The chain is built from TRBV13 and TRBJ2-1; 12 nucleotides match TRBD2. The J call is in doubt because the DNA end fits TRBJ2-7 better. Germline V lookup: CDR1 PRHDT, CDR2 FYEKMQ (reference sequence). The CDR3 runs to 16 residues. The CDR3 nucleotides are TGTGCCAGCAGCTTAACTGGACTAGCGGGGAACAATGAGCAGTACTTC. This sequence encodes CASSLTGLAGNNEQYF.

A few counts support this clonotype. The chain uses TRBV6-6 and TRBJ2-4, with TRBD2 identical over 9 bases. J lost 0 bases, V lost 0 bases, and 3 bases had no gene match. Germline CDR1 reads MNHNY; CDR2 reads SVGAGI (reference sequence). CDR3 length: 17 residues. The CDR3 sequence is CASSYSKRGAAKNIQYF. In nucleotides, the CDR3 is TGTGCCAGCAGTTACTCGAAGCGGGGGGCAGCCAAAAACATTCAGTACTTC.

This chain connects TRBV27 to TRBJ2-4; 11 bases map to TRBD2. CDR1 is MNHEY and CDR2 is SMNVEV in the germline V gene (reference sequence). V gave up 5 bases and J gave up 0 bases; unmatched junction bases: 9. CDR3 length: 18 amino acids. The CDR3 sequence: CASSPLAGGGTAKNIQYF. In DNA, the CDR3 is TGTGCCAGCAGTCCCTTAGCGGGAGGGGGCACAGCCAAAAACATTCAGTACTTC.

Details on this clonotype: A much larger clone differs from this one at a single base, so this may be a read error. This rearrangement joins TRBV7-9 to TRBJ2-1; D ambiguous. V lost 1 base to trimming and J lost 0 bases, with 4 bases between them. The CDR3 covers 14 residues. Per germline, CDR1 SEHNR and CDR2 FQNEAQ (reference sequence). Here the CDR3 reads CASSLGISYNEQFF. The CDR3 DNA sequence: TGTGCCAGCAGCTTAGGGATCTCCTACAATGAGCAGTTCTTC.

The rearrangement uses TRBV21-1 and TRBJ1-2. TRBV21-1 is flagged as a pseudogene. CDR3 length equals 11 residues. CDR3 amino acids: CAGRANYGYTF. In DNA form, the CDR3 reads TGTGCCGGCCGAGCTAACTATGGCTACACCTTC.

The V gene is TRBV12-3 or TRBV12-4, the J gene TRBJ2-4; D gene ambiguous. V was shortened by 0 bases and J by 9 bases, with 15 bases between the two germline ends. The CDR3 runs 15 residues. This CDR3 reads CASSLASQTSAIQYF. In DNA, the CDR3 is TGTGCCAGCAGTTTAGCGTCCCAGACTTCTGCCATTCAGTACTTC.

The chain recombines TRBV21-1 with TRBJ1-2; whether TRBD1, the table's D call, matches the DNA was not checked. TRBV21-1 is recorded as a pseudogene. The CDR3 has 21 amino acids. The CDR3 DNA sequence: TGTGCCAGCAGCAAAGCGATTAAAAGGGGGCCTCTACCTCATCTAGATTATGGCTACACCTTC. It translates to CASSKAIKRGPLPHLDYGYTF.

This sequence joins TRBV7-9 and TRBJ2-3, with D possibly TRBD1 on 5 matching bases. This CDR3 region has 15 residues. Trimming stripped 4 bases from V and 2 bases from J, with 13 bases between. Germline lookup yields CDR1 SEHNR and CDR2 FQNEAQ (reference sequence). CDR3 DNA sequence: TGTGCCAGCAGCTGGGGCAGGGTCTCCACAGATACGCAGTATTTT. This codes for CASSWGRVSTDTQYF.

This chain joins TRBV5-1 and TRBJ2-7; 8 bases are a match to TRBD2. The length of the CDR3 is 15 residues. The V gene end was trimmed by 4 bases and the J gene end by 1 base; junction bases not matched to a gene: 7. Germline assignment: CDR1 SGHRS and CDR2 YFSETQ. The DNA for the CDR3 is TGCGCCAGCAGCAAGTCGGGAGGGGAATCCTACGAGCAGTACTTC. Its translation: CASSKSGGESYEQYF.

A few counts support this clonotype. The rearrangement joins TRBV7-2 to TRBJ1-4, with no clear D. V lost 5 bases to trimming and J lost 3 bases, with 16 bases between them. The germline V gene has CDR1 SGHTA and CDR2 FQGNSA. This CDR3 region has 16 residues. The CDR3: CASSPGPNASNEKLFF. The CDR3 region has the DNA TGTGCCAGCAGCCCCGGACCGAACGCCTCTAATGAAAAACTGTTTTTT.

The chain recombines TRBV5-1 with TRBJ2-2; 8 nucleotides match TRBD2. The V gene's germline CDR1 is SGHRS and CDR2 YFSETQ. V was pared by 1 base and J by 2 bases, with 4 bases of the junction left unmatched. The CDR3 sequence is 16 residues long. CDR3 loop: CASSLPTSGNTGELFF. The CDR3 coding sequence is TGCGCCAGCAGCTTGCCAACTAGCGGCAACACCGGGGAGCTGTTTTTT.

This chain joins TRBV20-1 and TRBJ1-1; D is unclear. The CDR3 extends over 11 amino acids. CDR1 DFQATT and CDR2 SNEGSKA come from the germline V gene (reference sequence). The CDR3 reads CEVWWNTEAFF. The DNA of the CDR3 is TGCGAGGTTTGGTGGAACACTGAAGCTTTCTTT.

The V gene is TRBV2, the J gene TRBJ2-3; TRBD2 matches at 10 bases. Germline trimming cut 10 bases from V and 2 bases from J; bases unmatched to any gene: 6. Germline assignment: CDR1 SNHLY and CDR2 FYNNEI. There are 14 residues in the CDR3. CDR3 protein: CATRAGGYTDTQYF. CDR3 coding DNA: TGTGCCACCAGAGCGGGGGGGTACACAGATACGCAGTATTTT.